This TCR beta chain is drawn from a study of T cell repertoires in cytomegalovirus infection. The wider study: Indications of both CMV infection and matching HLA type were provided by public TCR beta signatures.

TCRdb passed the reads through MiXCR, listing each CDR3 protein once. The profile shows about 240,000 distinct CDR3 sequences, about 12% of them singletons. This CDR3 has 14 residues. Germline CDR1 is LNHDA and CDR2 is SQIVND (reference sequence). After removal of 5 bases from V and 7 bases from J, the junction contained 8 bases not matched to a gene. Study-level results: HLA-C-restricted CMV-specific TCR beta clonotypes were dominant in the ex vivo response. The study identified carriers of CMV plus the relevant HLA from cumulative public TCR beta family frequency.

This clonotype was seen many times. The antigen is not known. This clonotype originated in a human donor in good health (CMV status not recorded). Some clones in this sample may be carry-over from other donors' samples. Sequenced input: PBMCs. The chain has TRBV19 and TRBJ1-5, with 7 bases identical to TRBD1. The DNA of the CDR3 is TGTGCCAGTAGTCAAGGGGGCCGGGGACAGCCCCAGCATTTT. It is translated as CASSQGGRGQPQHF. Supplemented by reference TRBV19 and TRBJ1-5, the full variable domain reads DGGITQSPKYLFRKEGQNVTLSCEQNLNHDAMYWYRQDPGQGLRLIYYSQIVNDFQKGDIAEGYSVSREKKESFPLTVTSAQKNPTAFYLCASSQGGRGQPQHFGDGTRLSIL.